These 7 T cell receptor beta chains were sequenced from one sample in a study of T cell responses to AZD1222 COVID-19 vaccine. TCRdb's table, derived via immunoSEQ multiplex PCR, lists solely in-frame clones and lacks some. Of fewer than 150,000 clones detected, roughly nine tenths appear once; the ten largest clones hold under 2%. The sample here was peripheral blood, taken 28 days after the second AZD1222 dose. The receptors stem from an adult who received the AZD1222 COVID-19 vaccine.

The V call is TRBV5-8, the J call TRBJ2-3, with D possibly being TRBD1 (6 bases). This CDR3 contains 16 residues. The germline gives CDR1 SGHTS, CDR2 YDEGEE. V was pared by 1 base and J by 2 bases, with 14 bases between. CDR3 nucleotides: TGTGCCAGCAGCTTGAGTAAGGGGGAACTCACAGATACGCAGTATTTT. Residues: CASSLSKGELTDTQYF.

The chain links TRBV14 to TRBJ2-3, with D perhaps given as TRBD1 or TRBD2 (5 bases each). Germline CDR1 and CDR2: SGHDN and FVKESK. The V gene lost 6 bases and the J gene lost 10 bases, with 29 bases spanning the gap. The CDR3 sequence is 17 residues long. This CDR3 is CASSFKSGAPSLFAQYF. The CDR3 DNA follows: TGTGCCAGCAGTTTCAAGTCTGGGGCTCCTAGCTTGTTCGCGCAGTATTTT.

This rearrangement joins TRBV4-3 to TRBJ2-7, with D possibly TRBD2 on 6 matching bases. This CDR3 spans 13 amino acids. Between the trimmed V and J ends, which lost 0 bases and 9 bases, there was a span of 12 bases. Looked up from germline, CDR1 is LGHNA and CDR2 is YSLEER. The DNA for the CDR3 is TGCGCCAGCAGCCAAGAGGTCGGGAGACCGCAGTACTTC. As protein: CASSQEVGRPQYF.

In this sample, this clone turned up once. The CDR3 DNA reads TGTGCCAGCAGCTTGGGAGGCGGGAGCCATGAGCAGTTCTTC. Protein sequence: CASSLGGGSHEQFF. The chain recombines TRBV5-5 with TRBJ2-1; 7 nucleotides match TRBD2. The CDR3 extends over 14 amino acids. After removal of 0 bases from V and 8 bases from J, the junction contained 5 bases not matched to a gene. Germline V lookup: CDR1 SGHKS, CDR2 YYEKEE (reference sequence).

The rearrangement uses TRBV5-5 and TRBJ1-1, with unresolved D. The germline V gene encodes CDR1 SGHKS and CDR2 YYEKEE (reference sequence). V lost 5 bases and J 1 base, leaving 9 bases between the germline ends. The CDR3 is 13 amino acids. This CDR3 is CASRTEPNTEAFF. CDR3 nucleotides: TGTGCCAGCAGGACGGAGCCGAACACTGAAGCTTTCTTT.

The chain has TRBV27 and TRBJ1-2; tentatively, D is TRBD1 (5 bases). Germline assignment: CDR1 MNHEY and CDR2 SMNVEV (reference sequence). The CDR3 is 15 amino acids. Deletions cut 5 bases from V and 8 bases from J, with 21 bases between. The CDR3 spells CASSPVSGAGGGYTF. The CDR3 DNA follows: TGTGCCAGCAGTCCCGTTAGCGGCGCCGGGGGGGGCTACACCTTC.

In this sample, this clone turned up once. This chain joins TRBV6-2 or TRBV6-3 and TRBJ2-1; D is tentatively TRBD1 or TRBD2 (5 bases each). The V and J ends lost 4 bases and 10 bases respectively, with 14 bases between them. CDR3 length: 13 amino acids. Germline CDR1 MNHEY, CDR2 SVGEGT. The CDR3 region is CASSWTDRGEQFF. CDR3 DNA: TGTGCCAGCAGTTGGACCGATCGGGGCGAGCAGTTCTTC.